This record looks at one TCR beta chain sequence and its context. Its antigen is as yet unknown. This record belongs to a study of shared clonotypes between healthy human individuals. On the study more broadly: Researchers assigned three CD4 naive, three CD4 memory, two CD8 naive and one CD8 memory plate to each donor. Broader study findings: Rarefaction exposed incomplete sorted-subset sequencing despite large depth.

Germline V gene data show CDR1 as LNHNV and CDR2 as YYDKDF (reference sequence). The trim removed 4 bases at V and 6 bases at J, leaving 0 bases unmatched. The CDR3 is 11 amino acids. Generated by immunoSEQ multiplex PCR, the TCRdb table keeps only in-frame clones and is missing some. The sample carries hundreds of thousands of clones, around 92% recorded once. Naivety among CD8 cells was defined by CD45RO negativity and positive CCR7 selection, thereby excluding terminally differentiated effector memory CD45RA+ cells. V is TRBV15 and J is TRBJ2-7; 7 positions match TRBD1. Sequencing was performed on naive CD8+ T cells sorted from blood. This sequence was found in a young man in good health. CDR3 coding DNA: TGTGCCACCAGCAACAGGGGCGAGCAGTACTTC. It is translated as CATSNRGEQYF.